This T cell receptor beta chain came from a study of shared clonotypes between healthy human individuals. Clones were read by immunoSEQ multiplex PCR, and TCRdb kept only the in-frame ones, dropping some. The profile shows millions of clones, just under 95% of them singletons. Terminally differentiated effector memory CD45RA+ cells were excluded by CCR7 positive selection of CD45RO-negative cells. Concerning this clone itself: The antigen is undetermined.

CDR3 length equals 15 residues. Per the germline V gene, CDR1 is SGHVS and CDR2 is FQNEAQ. Trimming stripped 1 base from V and 1 base from J, with 11 bases between. Study-wide results and caveats: Unshared clonotypes carried lower generation probabilities than those common to all four donors.

Sequencing was carried out using naive CD8+ T cells sorted from blood. The sequence was collected from a man aged 18 to 30 in good health. The rearrangement links TRBV7-8 to TRBJ2-7; tentatively, D is TRBD1 (6 bases). The CDR3 coding sequence is TGTGCCAGCAGCTTAGACAGGGCTCTATCCTACGAGCAGTACTTC. This encodes CASSLDRALSYEQYF.